Below, one TCR beta chain is given with its context. What it binds is unknown. The data stem from a study of T-cell reconstitution after alpha-beta-depleted transplantation in children. Study-level results: Surviving thymic progenitors and recipient T cells were the source of high TCRbeta diversity at day 60 in some patients. T-cell counts and diversity were attributed mostly to newly produced T cells one year after transplant. Reported findings indicate that, about two months after transplant, alpha-beta T cells came from several hundred expanded clones, which were derived from non-depleted graft cells.

TCRbeta library construction was performed incorporating unique molecular identifiers. Each CDR3 protein is one row after TCRdb ran MiXCR on the PCR reads. The sample yields about 98,000 distinct CDR3 sequences, about 8% seen once. The CDR3 length is 15 residues. The V gene end was trimmed by 2 bases and the J gene end by 2 bases; junction bases not matched to a gene: 2. Germline assignment: CDR1 KGHSH and CDR2 LQKENI. The sample in question was PBMCs, obtained before TCRalphabeta/CD19-depleted stem cell transplant. This chain uses TRBV18 with TRBJ2-7, with 11 bases aligning to TRBD1. This TCR came from a boy between 2 and 15 years old with acute lymphoblastic leukemia, due to receive a stem cell transplant. CDR3 DNA sequence: TGTGCCAGCTCACCAGGGACAGGGGGAGCCTACGAGCAGTACTTC. Its protein is CASSPGTGGAYEQYF. The variable domain in full, with the rest retrieved from reference TRBV18 and TRBJ2-7, is NAGVMQNPRHLVRRRGQEARLRCSPMKGHSHVYWYRQLPEEGLKFMVYLQKENIIDESGMPKERFSAEFPKEGPSILRIQQVVRGDSAAYFCASSPGTGGAYEQYFGPGTRLTVT.